This passage covers 23 T cell receptor beta chains from one sample sequenced in a study of metastatic and nonmetastatic thyroid tumors. TCRdb reprocessed the PCR reads via MiXCR. Of around 20,000 clones in the sample, over 25% were seen once. Before thyroid surgery, none of the patients had received any treatment. Sequencing was carried out using adjacent normal tissue. The receptors stem from a female donor with papillary thyroid cancer or a benign thyroid nodule (not recorded which). Some clones in this sample may be carry-over from other donors' samples.

This clone was recorded a few times. At one end the junction does not follow the germline gene, possibly because of a read error. The sample has other DNA sequences that encode this CDR3 too. CDR3 bases: TGTGCTAGCAGTTACACCCGGGCAAACACTGAAGCTTTCTTT. It translates to CASSYTRANTEAFF. The rearrangement uses TRBV6-2 or TRBV6-3 and TRBJ1-1; the D is unclear. The V gene's germline CDR1 is MNHEY and CDR2 SVGEGT. The CDR3 consists of 14 residues.

The J gene is TRBJ2-3, the V gene TRBV12-3 or TRBV12-4, with D perhaps TRBD2 (6 bases). This CDR3 spans 14 amino acids. Trimming cost V 6 bases and J 4 bases, with 14 bases left between them. CDR3 bases: TGTGCCAGCAGCCAGGGAGGACGGGCAGATACGCAGTATTTT. Residues: CASSQGGRADTQYF.

V and J are TRBV7-2 and TRBJ1-1, with a possible D match to TRBD1 (6 bases). Trimming left V 4 bases short and J 4 bases short, with 13 bases between. The germline V gene encodes CDR1 SGHTA and CDR2 FQGNSA. CDR3 length: 14 amino acids. CDR3 amino acids: CASSSFRGSTEAFF. CDR3 in DNA: TGTGCCAGCAGCTCGTTCAGGGGAAGCACTGAAGCTTTCTTT.

This clone was observed at least ten times. The chain has TRBV4-1 and TRBJ1-2, with 9 bases fitting TRBD1. Germline CDR1 MGHRA, CDR2 YSYEKL. The CDR3 totals 14 residues. Trimming cost V 1 base and J 6 bases; bases outside gene matches: 3. CDR3 in DNA: TGCGCCAGCAGCCAAGTGGACAGGGGTGATGGCTACACCTTC. This sequence encodes CASSQVDRGDGYTF.

This clone has only a few counts. V gene TRBV25-1 combines with J gene TRBJ1-4; no clear D gene. The CDR3 runs to 13 residues. Trimming shortened V by 5 bases and J by 7 bases, and 11 bases separated the two germline ends. Germline V CDR1 and CDR2: MGHDK, SYGVNS. The CDR3, as DNA: TGTGCCAGCAGTCGCGGTGGGGTTGAAAAACTGTTTTTT. It is translated as CASSRGGVEKLFF.

A few counts support this clone. This chain joins TRBV20-1 and TRBJ2-5; 11 nucleotides line up with TRBD2. Per the germline V gene, CDR1 is DFQATT and CDR2 is SNEGSKA (reference sequence). The junction had 11 bases not matched to a gene; V was cut back by 0 bases and J by 5 bases. The CDR3 is made up of 17 amino acids. DNA for the CDR3: TGCAGTGCTAGAGATCTCTTCGGGGTAGCGGGAGGGGAGACCCAGTACTTC. Protein product: CSARDLFGVAGGETQYF.

The chain joins TRBV6-1 to TRBJ1-5; 7 bases agree with TRBD1. The J segment lost 5 bases and the V segment lost 0 bases, leaving 10 bases of the junction unmatched. Germline CDR1 and CDR2: MNHNS and SASEGT. The CDR3 extends over 17 amino acids. The chain's CDR3 is CASSEASNRGGDQPQHF. The CDR3 nucleotides read TGTGCCAGCAGTGAAGCGAGTAACAGGGGTGGAGATCAGCCCCAGCATTTT.

This clone is labeled as medium-sized. The V gene is TRBV19, the J gene TRBJ2-2, with 7 nucleotides matching TRBD1. V dropped 9 bases and J dropped 5; count of bases not matched to a gene: 9. Germline CDR1 LNHDA, CDR2 SQIVND (reference sequence). CDR3 length: 14 residues. CDR3 sequence reads: CASFGQAGTGELFF. In DNA, the CDR3 is TGTGCCAGCTTCGGACAGGCTGGTACCGGGGAGCTGTTTTTT.

The CDR3 loop reads CASSNITGTDSYEQYF. The CDR3 DNA follows: TGTGCCAGCAGCAACATTACAGGGACAGACTCCTACGAGCAGTACTTC. The chain has TRBV6-1 and TRBJ2-7; TRBD1 matches 7 bases. CDR1 is MNHNS and CDR2 is SASEGT in the germline V gene. The CDR3 extends over 16 amino acids. Trimming took 6 bases from V and 0 from J; bases not matched to a gene: 11.

The CDR3 DNA reads as TGTGCCAGCAGCCCGGCCGGGACTGGGGAAGAGACCCAGTACTTC. Its protein is CASSPAGTGEETQYF. This chain connects TRBV11-3 to TRBJ2-5; D perhaps matches TRBD2 (6 bases). CDR3 length equals 15 residues. Germline V lookup: CDR1 SGHNT, CDR2 YENEEA. V shed 5 bases and J shed 3 bases, with 16 bases lying between them.

This chain connects TRBV6-2 or TRBV6-3 to TRBJ2-1; a possible D gene is TRBD2 (6 bases). Between the trimmed V and J ends, which lost 0 bases and 1 base, there was a span of 10 bases. The germline V gene encodes CDR1 MNHEY and CDR2 SVGEGT. CDR3 length equals 16 residues. In nucleotides, the CDR3 is TGTGCCAGCAGTTACTCTCCGGGGGTGTCCTACAATGAGCAGTTCTTC. Protein product: CASSYSPGVSYNEQFF.

This clone occurred a few times. The genes are TRBV28 and TRBJ2-1; the match to TRBD1 covers 7 bases. Trimming cost V 6 bases and J 8 bases; bases outside gene matches: 7. The CDR3 length is 13 residues. The germline V gene has CDR1 MDHEN and CDR2 SYDVKM. The DNA of the CDR3 is TGTGCCAGCAGGCCAAGGGGGCGGGATGAGCAGTTCTTC. Amino acid sequence: CASRPRGRDEQFF.

Points on this clone: A single base separates this from a much larger clone, so it may be a read error. The chain is built from TRBV12-3 or TRBV12-4 and TRBJ1-1; D is uncertain. The CDR3 spans 13 residues. The CDR3 DNA is TGTGCCAGCAGTTTAAGTAGCCTGGCTGAAGTTTTCTTT. It codes for CASSLSSLAEVFF.

This clone came up once. This rearrangement joins TRBV7-2 to TRBJ2-7; 11 bases map to TRBD2. Germline V gene lookup returns CDR1 SGHTA and CDR2 FQGNSA. With V trimmed by 5 bases and J by 6 bases, 6 bases remained unmatched. CDR3 length: 14 residues. Written as DNA, the CDR3 is TGTGCCAGCAGCCTACGTAGCGGGAGGGCCGAGCAGTACTTC. Amino acid sequence: CASSLRSGRAEQYF.

The chain couples TRBV20-1 to TRBJ1-6; TRBD1 is a possible D gene (5 bases). The CDR3 sequence is 11 residues long. V shed 2 bases and J shed 14 bases, with 10 bases lying between them. CDR1 is DFQATT and CDR2 is SNEGSKA in the germline V gene (reference sequence). As DNA, the CDR3 is TGCAGTGCTAGATCGGGGGTGACCCTCCACTTT. This sequence encodes CSARSGVTLHF.

This clone has a single count. The genes are TRBV20-1 and TRBJ1-2; D is unclear. Trimming removed 0 bases at V and 3 bases at J, with 11 bases between. The CDR3 totals 14 residues. Germline lookup yields CDR1 DFQATT and CDR2 SNEGSKA (reference sequence). The CDR3 reads CSARDHTEHYGYTF. The CDR3 region has the DNA TGCAGTGCTAGAGACCACACGGAGCACTATGGCTACACCTTC.

This clone was observed at least ten times. The chain carries TRBV12-3 or TRBV12-4 and TRBJ2-1, with TRBD2 matching over 8 bases. This CDR3 is built from 15 residues. V lost 3 bases, J lost 3 bases, and 4 bases stayed unmatched. CDR3 amino acids: CASSFGSGVYNEQFF. CDR3 bases: TGTGCCAGCAGTTTTGGTAGCGGGGTCTACAATGAGCAGTTCTTC.

Details on this clone: A junction boundary mismatches the germline segment, possibly from a read error. The chain has TRBV19 and TRBJ2-3; no reliable D call. The V gene's germline CDR1 is LNHDA and CDR2 SQIVND (reference sequence). The CDR3 is 14 residues long. In DNA, the CDR3 is TGTGCCAGTAGTGCCGGTCGGGCCACAGATTCGCAGTATTTT. It translates to CASSAGRATDSQYF.

The chain has TRBV5-1 and TRBJ2-7; the D gene is possibly TRBD1 (6 bases). Trimming removed 0 bases at V and 12 bases at J, with 19 bases between. From germline, CDR1 is SGHRS and CDR2 YFSETQ. The CDR3 is 14 amino acids. The CDR3 region is CASSLGLAQGPLYF. The DNA of the CDR3 is TGCGCCAGCAGCTTGGGCTTAGCACAGGGACCCCTGTACTTC.

The gene calls are TRBV20-1 and TRBJ2-7; 11 positions agree with TRBD2. The CDR3 has 16 residues. V lost 6 bases to trimming and J lost 6 bases; unmatched junction nucleotides: 16. The germline V gene encodes CDR1 DFQATT and CDR2 SNEGSKA (reference sequence). The CDR3 region has the DNA TGCAGTGCAAGTTCCCCGCTTAGCGGGAGGGCCGGCGAGCAGTACTTC. Translation: CSASSPLSGRAGEQYF.

This clone is medium-sized in the sample. The V call is TRBV12-3 or TRBV12-4, the J call TRBJ1-1, with D tentatively TRBD1 (5 bases). Trimming removed 8 bases at V and 5 bases at J, with 15 bases between. The CDR3 contains 13 residues. DNA for the CDR3: TGTGCCAGCTCAGACAGCATGGGAACTGAAGCTTTCTTT. Its protein is CASSDSMGTEAFF.

The chain has TRBV20-1 and TRBJ2-7; 8 bases map to TRBD2. There are 14 residues in the CDR3. CDR1 is DFQATT and CDR2 is SNEGSKA in the germline V gene (reference sequence). Trimming removed 5 bases from V and 2 bases from J; junction bases left unmatched: 8. The CDR3 reads CSARGGRVTYEQYF. CDR3 sequence (DNA): TGCAGTGCTCGGGGGGGGAGGGTGACCTACGAGCAGTACTTC.

The chain combines TRBV28 with TRBJ2-7, with 7 bases identical to TRBD1. The CDR3 contains 14 residues. Unmatched junction bases numbered 4, after V lost 3 bases and J lost 2 bases. Germline V gives CDR1 MDHEN, CDR2 SYDVKM. CDR3: CASSLYRGAYEQYF. The CDR3 DNA sequence: TGTGCCAGCAGTTTGTACAGGGGAGCCTACGAGCAGTACTTC.